A selection of T cell receptor beta chains follows, all from one sample in a study of monozygotic twins with inflammatory bowel disease. TCRdb reprocessed the 5' RACE reads and stores each CDR3 protein as one record, lacking DNA. This sample's table reports some 83,000 distinct CDR3 sequences. Sequencing was carried out using blood. The receptor set was obtained from a human donor with ulcerative colitis or Crohn's disease, or a healthy co-twin of an affected twin (not recorded which). Both conserved end residues are part of each CDR3. Fields, in order: V gene, J gene, CDR3 protein.

TRBV7-8,TRBJ2-3,CASSVSGTGARAVDTQYF
TRBV6-2/TRBV6-3,TRBJ1-1,CASSRPPGTEAFF
TRBV5-1,TRBJ2-5,CASSPGQVGGETQYF
TRBV5-1,TRBJ2-6,CASTRVSMTISGANVLTF
TRBV5-4,TRBJ2-5,CASSFQGEETQYF
TRBV10-3,TRBJ1-4,CAISELSTGGTTNEKLFF
TRBV20-1,TRBJ2-1,CSARDQLGGRFSYNEQFF
TRBV6-1,TRBJ2-7,CASRESSYEQYF
TRBV4-1,TRBJ2-1,CASSQARGRSHEQFF
TRBV18,TRBJ1-1,CASSPNPGRTNTEAFF
TRBV29-1,TRBJ2-3,CSVEDLQRIDLGTQYF
TRBV6-5,TRBJ1-6,CASSLTLNSPLHF
TRBV5-1,TRBJ2-2,CASSSGRSPAISNTGELFF